These 28 T cell receptor beta chains were sequenced from one sample in a study of cytomegalovirus exposure and HLA in healthy donors. The PCR employed 60 Vbeta primers together with 13 Jbeta primers. TCRdb's table, derived via immunoSEQ multiplex PCR, lists solely in-frame clones and lacks some. The table shows 200,000 or so clones, with roughly four fifths occurring only once. The material sequenced was PBMCs. The receptors come from a boy under 10 years old in good health and CMV-seronegative.

This chain joins TRBV9 and TRBJ2-3; TRBD2 is a possible D gene (7 bases). This CDR3 region has 16 residues. CDR1 is SGDLS, CDR2 YYNGEE, per germline. Trimming pared 0 bases from V and 5 bases from J, leaving 16 bases between. In DNA form, the CDR3 reads TGTGCCAGCAGCGTAGGTCGGGGGGCTGTGAGAGATACGCAGTATTTT. It is translated as CASSVGRGAVRDTQYF.

This clone was seen only a few times. The rearrangement joins TRBV5-1 to TRBJ1-2; 9 bases are shared with TRBD1. The length of the CDR3 is 16 residues. Trimming took 6 bases from V and 3 from J; bases not matched to a gene: 12. Looked up from germline, CDR1 is SGHRS and CDR2 is YFSETQ. Here the CDR3 DNA reads TGCGCCAGCACTGGGGTATCCACAGGGGGCGACTATGGCTACACCTTC. This codes for CASTGVSTGGDYGYTF. The entire variable domain, with the rest obtained from reference TRBV5-1 and TRBJ1-2, is as follows: KAGVTQTPRYLIKTRGQQVTLSCSPISGHRSVSWYQQTPGQGLQFLFEYFSETQRNKGNFPGRFSGRQFSNSRSEMNVSTLELGDSALYLCASTGVSTGGDYGYTFGSGTRLTVV.

Details on this clone: At one boundary the junction diverges from the germline segment, which might be a read error. The DNA of the CDR3 is TGTGCCATCAGTGGGTATTCTAGCGGGGGCCCCTCTACGAGCATGAACTTC. Translating it yields CAISGYSSGGPSTSMNF. V and J are TRBV10-3 and TRBJ2-7; 10 nucleotides line up with TRBD2. CDR3 length: 17 amino acids. Germline values: CDR1 ENHRY, CDR2 SYGVKD.

The chain is built from TRBV5-1 and TRBJ2-7; D is perhaps TRBD1 (5 bases). The germline V and J ends were trimmed by 4 bases and 6 bases, with 11 bases remaining between them. Germline values: CDR1 SGHRS, CDR2 YFSETQ. The CDR3 loop spans 12 amino acids. The CDR3 spells CASSPQGSEQYF. CDR3 bases: TGCGCCAGCAGCCCCCAGGGCTCCGAGCAGTACTTC.

The V and J genes are TRBV2 and TRBJ1-4; the D gene is possibly TRBD1 (5 bases). Germline CDR1 is SNHLY and CDR2 is FYNNEI. V was clipped by 6 bases and J by 8 bases, with 13 bases between them. The CDR3 runs to 13 residues. CDR3 sequence: CASSETENEKLFF. The CDR3 coding sequence is TGTGCCAGCAGCGAGACAGAGAACGAAAAACTGTTTTTT.

This clone is a singleton in its sample. The chain carries TRBV19 and TRBJ1-5; D gene ambiguous. The germline CDR1 and CDR2 sequences are LNHDA and SQIVND (reference sequence). With 3 bases removed from V and 9 bases from J, the gap between germline ends came to 6 bases. The CDR3 has 11 residues. CDR3: CASSMGRPQHF. The CDR3 DNA reads TGTGCCAGTAGTATGGGGAGGCCCCAGCATTTT.

V and J are TRBV5-1 and TRBJ2-5; 7 bases match TRBD2. This CDR3 spans 15 amino acids. J gave up 7 bases and V 4 bases, and 13 bases lay outside the gene matches. CDR1 is SGHRS and CDR2 is YFSETQ in the germline V gene. The CDR3 region is CASSTGPTGGGTQYF. For the CDR3, the DNA is TGCGCCAGCAGCACCGGACCTACGGGGGGTGGGACCCAGTACTTC.

This sequence joins TRBV11-2 and TRBJ2-2; the match to TRBD1 covers 8 bases. This CDR3 has 15 residues. Germline CDR1 and CDR2: SGHAT and FQNNGV. J was trimmed by 4 bases and V by 5 bases; bases with no gene match: 6. In nucleotides, the CDR3 is TGTGCCAGCAGCCCAAGGACAGGGCGCACCGGGGAGCTGTTTTTT. Its protein product is CASSPRTGRTGELFF.

The chain employs TRBV2 and TRBJ2-3, with 10 bases fitting TRBD2. Germline CDR1 and CDR2: SNHLY and FYNNEI. J gave up 4 bases and V 6 bases, and 7 bases lay outside the gene matches. The CDR3 runs 15 residues. The CDR3 sequence: CASSVPSGGPDTQYF. CDR3 sequence (DNA): TGTGCCAGCAGCGTTCCTAGCGGGGGCCCAGATACGCAGTATTTT.

The J gene is TRBJ2-1, the V gene TRBV5-1; 9 nucleotides align to TRBD1. Germline-derived CDR1 and CDR2 are SGHRS and YFSETQ. V lost 0 bases to trimming and J lost 3 bases; unmatched junction nucleotides: 1. This CDR3 has 15 amino acids. The CDR3 here is CASSLVGQGYNEQFF. CDR3 DNA sequence: TGCGCCAGCAGCTTGGTGGGACAGGGCTACAATGAGCAGTTCTTC.

The V and J genes are TRBV12-5 and TRBJ2-7; possible D gene TRBD2, 6 bases. The CDR3 is made up of 13 amino acids. Germline CDR1 LGHNT, CDR2 FRNRAP. Trimming removed 3 bases from V and 0 bases from J, with 6 bases in between. Written as DNA, the CDR3 is TGTGCTAGTGGTTTCGGGAGCTCCTACGAGCAGTACTTC. Amino acids: CASGFGSSYEQYF.

This clone occurred once. The chain combines TRBV4-2 with TRBJ1-3; TRBD1 matches 8 bases. This CDR3 is 16 amino acids long. Germline V CDR1 and CDR2: LGHNA, YNFKEQ. V gave up 5 bases and J gave up 3 bases; unmatched junction bases: 9. CDR3 sequence (DNA): TGTGCCAGCAGCGCCCGGACAGGGACTTATGGAAACACCATATATTTT. Protein sequence: CASSARTGTYGNTIYF.

CDR3 DNA sequence: TGTGCCATCAGTGAGTCCCGCACTGAAGCTTTCTTT. It encodes CAISESRTEAFF. The V and J genes are TRBV10-3 and TRBJ1-1; D call uncertain. V lost 0 bases, J lost 4 bases, and 3 bases lay in between. This CDR3 has 12 residues. CDR1 is ENHRY and CDR2 is SYGVKD in the germline V gene.

This clone was seen just once. The rearrangement uses TRBV28 and TRBJ2-7; 9 bases are a match to TRBD1. After removal of 6 bases from V and 5 bases from J, the junction contained 8 bases not matched to a gene. Germline V gene lookup returns CDR1 MDHEN and CDR2 SYDVKM. The CDR3 totals 14 residues. The CDR3 DNA reads TGTGCCAGCAGGCAGACAGGGGGAGACCACGAGCAGTACTTC. Translated: CASRQTGGDHEQYF.

This chain links TRBV6-5 with TRBJ1-2, with 10 nucleotides matching TRBD1. The CDR3 spans 14 residues. Trimming at V came to 5 bases and at J to 4 bases, leaving 4 bases not matched to a gene. Germline V gives CDR1 MNHEY, CDR2 SVGAGI. The CDR3 is CASSPRTGGYGYTF. CDR3 DNA: TGTGCCAGCAGTCCCCGGACAGGGGGCTATGGCTACACCTTC.

The rearrangement links TRBV11-2 to TRBJ1-2; 9 bases line up with TRBD1. CDR1 and CDR2 from the germline V gene are SGHAT and FQNNGV. The V segment lost 5 bases and the J segment 8 bases; nucleotides outside the gene matches: 6. The CDR3 has 13 amino acids. The CDR3 nucleotides read TGTGCCAGCAGCCCACGGACAGGGGACGGCTACACCTTC. Amino acid sequence: CASSPRTGDGYTF. Complete variable domain (other parts from reference TRBV11-2 and TRBJ1-2): EAGVAQSPRYKIIEKRQSVAFWCNPISGHATLYWYQQILGQGPKLLIQFQNNGVVDDSQLPKDRFSAERLKGVDSTLKIQPAKLEDSAVYLCASSPRTGDGYTFGSGTRLTVV.

This clone was observed once. The chain has TRBV5-1 and TRBJ1-1, with 10 bases that match TRBD1. V gave up 2 bases and J gave up 1 base; unmatched junction bases: 5. This CDR3 is built from 16 residues. CDR1 SGHRS and CDR2 YFSETQ come from the germline V gene. This CDR3 is CASSFDRGQGNTEAFF. The CDR3, as DNA: TGCGCCAGCAGCTTCGACAGGGGGCAAGGGAACACTGAAGCTTTCTTT.

The genes are TRBV2 and TRBJ2-7, with D tentatively TRBD2 (5 bases). The V end lost 4 bases, the J end lost 1 base, and 17 bases lay between the germline ends. The germline CDR1 and CDR2 sequences are SNHLY and FYNNEI. The CDR3 contains 16 residues. The CDR3 DNA is TGTGCCAGCAGTGCGCGGTTGGGAGTCGGGTCCTACGAGCAGTACTTC. Its translation: CASSARLGVGSYEQYF.

The gene calls are TRBV4-2 and TRBJ2-7; a weak D match, TRBD2 (6 bases). The V gene's germline CDR1 is LGHNA and CDR2 YNFKEQ. The CDR3 runs 14 residues. Trimming shortened V by 3 bases and J by 2 bases, and 11 bases separated the two germline ends. DNA of the CDR3: TGTGCCAGCAGCCAGGGGGGACTGACCTACGAGCAGTACTTC. Translation gives CASSQGGLTYEQYF.

This clone was seen more than once but under ten times. V gene TRBV27 combines with J gene TRBJ2-5, with TRBD1 matching over 10 bases. CDR3 size: 19 residues. CDR1 and CDR2 (germline): MNHEY, SMNVEV (reference sequence). V lost 4 bases and J lost 3; bases outside the gene matches: 17. CDR3 region: CASSSYAPGQGTGEETQYF. The DNA for the CDR3 is TGTGCCAGCAGTTCTTATGCCCCGGGACAGGGGACGGGTGAAGAGACCCAGTACTTC.

This clone was counted between two and nine times. The chain employs TRBV25-1 and TRBJ2-7; possible D gene TRBD1, 5 bases. V lost 1 base to trimming and J lost 2 bases, with 12 bases between them. CDR1 is MGHDK and CDR2 is SYGVNS in the germline V gene. The CDR3 extends over 15 amino acids. CDR3 bases: TGTGCCAGCAGTGAATCGGGCAGGGTTACCTACGAGCAGTACTTC. The encoded protein is CASSESGRVTYEQYF.

This chain links TRBV5-1 with TRBJ2-2, with D perhaps matching TRBD2 (6 bases). Trimming took 4 bases from V and 4 from J, leaving 8 bases between them. The germline CDR1 and CDR2 sequences are SGHRS and YFSETQ. The CDR3 contains 13 residues. CDR3: CASSQGGTGELFF. The CDR3, as DNA: TGCGCCAGCAGCCAGGGAGGCACCGGGGAGCTGTTTTTT.

The chain links TRBV7-8 to TRBJ1-6, with 7 positions matching TRBD1. After removal of 3 bases from V and 10 bases from J, the junction contained 12 bases not matched to a gene. The germline V gene encodes CDR1 SGHVS and CDR2 FQNEAQ. There are 16 residues in the CDR3. The CDR3 here is CASSFLQGHFMSPLHF. DNA for the CDR3: TGTGCCAGCAGCTTCCTACAGGGGCACTTCATGTCACCCCTCCACTTT.

V and J are TRBV11-2 and TRBJ2-2; perhaps TRBD1 as D (7 bases). The CDR3 sequence is 18 residues long. V dropped 9 bases and J dropped 0 bases, with 23 bases sitting between them. CDR1 and CDR2 (germline): SGHAT, FQNNGV. The CDR3 protein is CASRTIGAGGSNTGELFF. The CDR3 DNA reads as TGTGCCAGTCGTACCATAGGGGCAGGGGGGTCGAACACCGGGGAGCTGTTTTTT.

The chain joins TRBV4-3 to TRBJ2-3; TRBD2 matches 8 bases. Looked up from germline, CDR1 is LGHNA and CDR2 is YSLEER. V dropped 0 bases and J dropped 2; count of bases not matched to a gene: 13. The CDR3 length is 19 residues. The CDR3 loop reads CASSQEGGDWRGVTDTQYF. In DNA form, the CDR3 reads TGCGCCAGCAGCCAAGAGGGAGGGGACTGGCGGGGGGTCACAGATACGCAGTATTTT.

V usage is TRBV5-1 and J usage is TRBJ2-5; 7 bases align to TRBD2. Per the germline V gene, CDR1 is SGHRS and CDR2 is YFSETQ. The CDR3 length is 14 residues. V shed 4 bases, J shed 3 bases, and the junction held 6 bases outside the gene matches. The CDR3 DNA reads TGCGCCAGCAGCCCCCGTGGGAGGGAAGAGACCCAGTACTTC. Its translation: CASSPRGREETQYF.

The chain recombines TRBV4-2 with TRBJ2-1, with 7 bases matching TRBD1. The CDR3 length is 17 residues. The V segment lost 4 bases and the J segment 5 bases; nucleotides outside the gene matches: 14. CDR1 and CDR2 (germline): LGHNA, YNFKEQ. The CDR3 loop is CASSRHENRGLNNEQFF. In DNA form, the CDR3 reads TGTGCCAGCAGCCGCCACGAAAACAGGGGTCTTAACAATGAGCAGTTCTTC.

This clone came up once. The genes are TRBV27 and TRBJ2-4, with 7 bases aligning to TRBD1. Germline CDR1 MNHEY, CDR2 SMNVEV (reference sequence). V shed 4 bases and J 15 bases; nucleotides not matched to a gene: 24. The CDR3 spans 17 residues. CDR3 sequence: CASSSRVDTGTATSRYF. CDR3 in DNA: TGTGCCAGCAGTTCTCGTGTGGATACCGGGACAGCCACGAGTAGGTACTTC.